A single sample is the source of the 17 T cell receptor beta chains below, sequenced in a study of CD8 T cells in Susac syndrome. RNA in amounts of about 0.45 to 1 ug was reverse transcribed with random hexamers. TCRdb recomputed calls from the immunoSEQ multiplex PCR reads with MiXCR, one row per CDR3 protein. The data hold some 160,000 distinct CDR3 sequences, with approximately 96% observed a single time. Source material: CD8+ T cells from PBMCs. The receptors come from a human donor with multiple sclerosis.

This sequence joins TRBV20-1 and TRBJ2-3; no clear D. CDR1 is DFQATT, CDR2 SNEGSKA, per germline (reference sequence). This CDR3 comprises 14 residues. CDR3 bases: TGCAGGCTAAGAGACGGCACAATTTCAGATACGCAGTATTTT. It is translated as CRLRDGTISDTQYF.

This sequence joins TRBV20-1 and TRBJ2-7, with 7 nucleotides matching TRBD1. The CDR3 contains 16 residues. Per germline, CDR1 DFQATT and CDR2 SNEGSKA (reference sequence). V was clipped by 3 bases and J by 2 bases; unmatched bases: 13. The CDR3 sequence: CSARAPDRRFPYEQYF. CDR3 sequence (DNA): TGCAGTGCTAGGGCTCCGGACAGGCGCTTTCCCTACGAGCAGTACTTC.

The J gene is TRBJ1-5, the V gene TRBV2; D gene unclear. V was shortened by 6 bases and J by 3 bases, with 6 bases between the two germline ends. The CDR3 has 12 amino acids. Germline V gene lookup returns CDR1 SNHLY and CDR2 FYNNEI. The CDR3 spells CASSQHNQPQHF. CDR3 nucleotides: TGTGCCAGCAGCCAACACAATCAGCCCCAGCATTTT.

The V and J genes are TRBV24-1 and TRBJ2-3; D perhaps matches TRBD2 (5 bases). Germline lookup yields CDR1 KGHDR and CDR2 SFDVKD. The CDR3 is 13 amino acids. V lost 7 bases and J 10 bases, leaving 17 bases between the germline ends. The CDR3 DNA sequence: TGTGCCACCAGGGACTCCCGGGAATTTTCGCAGTATTTT. This codes for CATRDSREFSQYF.

The chain is built from TRBV11-2 and TRBJ2-5; D ambiguous. The CDR3 sequence is 14 residues long. Trimming left V 4 bases short and J 5 bases short, with 14 bases between. In germline, CDR1 is SGHAT, CDR2 FQNNGV. This CDR3 reads CASSSLGLVETQYF. CDR3 bases: TGTGCCAGCAGCTCCCTTGGTTTGGTGGAGACCCAGTACTTC.

The chain joins TRBV4-2 to TRBJ1-1; D uncertain. The germline V gene encodes CDR1 LGHNA and CDR2 YNFKEQ. V lost 1 base to trimming and J lost 10 bases, with 7 bases between them. The CDR3 contains 11 residues. The CDR3 spells CASSQGVGAFF. DNA of the CDR3: TGTGCCAGCAGCCAAGGAGTGGGAGCTTTCTTT.

This sequence joins TRBV12-3 or TRBV12-4 and TRBJ2-1; TRBD2 matches 14 bases. This CDR3 spans 16 amino acids. With 0 bases clipped from V and 8 bases from J, the junction kept 3 bases outside the gene matches. The CDR3 DNA reads as TGTGCCAGCAGTTTAGCGGGACTAGCGGGAGTAGATGAGCAGTTCTTC. The encoded protein is CASSLAGLAGVDEQFF.

This rearrangement joins TRBV14 to TRBJ1-2, with 8 bases identical to TRBD1. The junction had 2 bases not matched to a gene; V was cut back by 1 base and J by 4 bases. CDR3 size: 14 residues. The germline CDR1 and CDR2 sequences are SGHDN and FVKESK. CDR3 protein: CASSQGTGIYGYTF. CDR3 bases: TGTGCCAGCAGCCAAGGGACAGGGATCTATGGCTACACCTTC.

J is TRBJ2-1 and V is TRBV6-4; maybe TRBD2 (5 bases). The CDR3 extends over 15 amino acids. Germline CDR1 MRHNA, CDR2 SNTAGT. Trimming took off 2 bases at V and 6 bases at J, with 14 bases between the two ends. Written as DNA, the CDR3 is TGTGCCAGCAGTGACCTGGCGGGTGTGTTCAATGAGCAGTTCTTC. Protein sequence: CASSDLAGVFNEQFF.

V gene TRBV4-1 combines with J gene TRBJ2-1, with D tentatively TRBD1 (5 bases). Germline V CDR1 and CDR2: MGHRA, YSYEKL. The CDR3 is 15 amino acids. Trimming cost V 6 bases and J 0 bases, with 12 bases left between them. CDR3 nucleotide sequence: TGCGCCAGCAGGAGCAGGGAAAGCTCCTACAATGAGCAGTTCTTC. It codes for CASRSRESSYNEQFF.

This clonotype was detected only once. The gene calls are TRBV9 and TRBJ1-2; D is perhaps TRBD1 (6 bases). V was clipped by 3 bases and J by 8 bases, with 20 bases between them. This CDR3 contains 15 residues. CDR1 SGDLS and CDR2 YYNGEE come from the germline V gene. The CDR3 sequence: CASSAIRTAVGGYTF. The DNA of the CDR3 is TGTGCCAGCAGCGCCATACGGACAGCCGTGGGCGGCTACACCTTC.

This clonotype was recorded only once. The chain has TRBV5-6 and TRBJ2-5; D may be TRBD1 (6 bases). This CDR3 has 15 amino acids. Germline V gene data show CDR1 as SGHDT and CDR2 as YYEEEE. Between the trimmed V and J ends, which lost 0 bases and 3 bases, there was a span of 12 bases. The CDR3 DNA sequence: TGTGCCAGCAGCTTGGTGTGGGGGCCAAAAGAGACCCAGTACTTC. This encodes CASSLVWGPKETQYF.

V gene TRBV4-2 combines with J gene TRBJ2-7, with no clear D. V was clipped by 3 bases and J by 1 base, with 10 bases between them. Germline CDR1 is LGHNA and CDR2 is YNFKEQ. The CDR3 consists of 14 residues. In nucleotides, the CDR3 is TGTGCCAGCAGCCAGGATGTTTCATCCTACGAGCAGTACTTC. It translates to CASSQDVSSYEQYF.

The chain employs TRBV13 and TRBJ2-7; D gene ambiguous. Deletions cut 0 bases from V and 0 bases from J, with 6 bases between. The CDR3 sequence is 14 residues long. CDR1 and CDR2 (germline): PRHDT, FYEKMQ (reference sequence). The CDR3 region is CASSLGSNSYEQYF. In DNA form, the CDR3 reads TGTGCCAGCAGCTTAGGGTCGAACTCCTACGAGCAGTACTTC.

This chain links TRBV6-1 with TRBJ2-7; D unclear. The ends were cut back, 1 base at V and 2 bases at J, with 6 bases in the middle. Germline values: CDR1 MNHNS, CDR2 SASEGT. The CDR3 has 13 residues. The CDR3 region has the DNA TGTGCCAGCAGTGAAGGGAATGCCTACGAGCAGTACTTC. Encoded protein: CASSEGNAYEQYF.

The J gene is TRBJ2-7, the V gene TRBV29-1; a weak D match, TRBD1 (6 bases). V was clipped by 2 bases and J by 0 bases, with 11 bases between them. From germline, CDR1 is SQVTM and CDR2 ANQGSEA. This CDR3 region has 14 residues. CDR3 region: CSVEREDSSYEQYF. DNA for the CDR3: TGCAGCGTTGAAAGAGAGGACAGCTCCTACGAGCAGTACTTC.

The chain has TRBV27 and TRBJ2-1; D is undetermined. The CDR3 length is 12 residues. Germline-derived CDR1 and CDR2 are MNHEY and SMNVEV (reference sequence). V was cut by 5 bases and J by 4 bases, with 6 bases left in between. CDR3: CASSANYNEQFF. CDR3 in DNA: TGTGCCAGCAGTGCTAATTACAATGAGCAGTTCTTC.